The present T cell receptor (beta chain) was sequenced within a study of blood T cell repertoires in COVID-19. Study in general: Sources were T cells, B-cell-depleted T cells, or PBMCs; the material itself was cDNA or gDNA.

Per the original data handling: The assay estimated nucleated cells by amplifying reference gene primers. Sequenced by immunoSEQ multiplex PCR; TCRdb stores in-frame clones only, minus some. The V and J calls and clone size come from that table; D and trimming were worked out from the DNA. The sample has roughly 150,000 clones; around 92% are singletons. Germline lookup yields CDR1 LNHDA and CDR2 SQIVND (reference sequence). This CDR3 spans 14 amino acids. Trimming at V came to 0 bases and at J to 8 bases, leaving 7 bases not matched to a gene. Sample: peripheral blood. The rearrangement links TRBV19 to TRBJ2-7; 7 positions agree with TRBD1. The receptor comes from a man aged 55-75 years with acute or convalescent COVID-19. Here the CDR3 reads CASSIDVGRGQQYF. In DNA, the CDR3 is TGTGCCAGTAGTATAGATGTAGGAAGGGGGCAGCAGTACTTC.